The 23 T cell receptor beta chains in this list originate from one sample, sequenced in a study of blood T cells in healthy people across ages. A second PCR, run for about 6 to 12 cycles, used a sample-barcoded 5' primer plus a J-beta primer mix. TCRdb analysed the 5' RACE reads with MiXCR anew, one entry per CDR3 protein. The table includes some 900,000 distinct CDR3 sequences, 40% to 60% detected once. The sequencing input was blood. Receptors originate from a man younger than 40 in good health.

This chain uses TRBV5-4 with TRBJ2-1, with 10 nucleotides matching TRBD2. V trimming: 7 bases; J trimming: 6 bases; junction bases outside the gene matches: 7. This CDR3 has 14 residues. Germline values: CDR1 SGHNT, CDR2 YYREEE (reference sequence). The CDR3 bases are TGTGCCAGCTGGCCGGGACTAGCGCCCAATGAGCAGTTCTTC. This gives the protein CASWPGLAPNEQFF.

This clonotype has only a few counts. The chain's CDR3 is CASSQEGLPPYEQYF. The CDR3 DNA reads TGTGCCAGCAGCCAAGAGGGTCTCCCGCCCTACGAGCAGTACTTC. V is TRBV14 and J is TRBJ2-7, with D unresolved. Trimming removed 0 bases from V and 2 bases from J, with 11 bases in between. This CDR3 is built from 15 residues. CDR1 is SGHDN and CDR2 is FVKESK in the germline V gene. The full variable domain, in which reference TRBV14 and TRBJ2-7 provide the parts outside the CDR3, is EAGVTQFPSHSVIEKGQTVTLRCDPISGHDNLYWYRRVMGKEIKFLLHFVKESKQDESGMPNNRFLAERTGGTYSTLKVQPAELEDSGVYFCASSQEGLPPYEQYFGPGTRLTVT.

For the CDR3, the DNA is TGCAGCGCCGGACAGGTGAACACTGAAGCTTTCTTT. This encodes CSAGQVNTEAFF. V and J are TRBV29-1 and TRBJ1-1, with TRBD1 matching over 7 bases. The CDR3 sequence is 12 residues long. Germline V gene lookup returns CDR1 SQVTM and CDR2 ANQGSEA. V trimming: 7 bases; J trimming: 0 bases; junction bases outside the gene matches: 2.

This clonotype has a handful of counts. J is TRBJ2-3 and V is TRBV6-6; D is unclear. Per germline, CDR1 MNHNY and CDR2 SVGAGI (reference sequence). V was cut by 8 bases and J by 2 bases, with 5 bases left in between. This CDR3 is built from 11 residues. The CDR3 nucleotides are TGTGCCAGCTTCTACACAGATACGCAGTATTTT. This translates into CASFYTDTQYF.

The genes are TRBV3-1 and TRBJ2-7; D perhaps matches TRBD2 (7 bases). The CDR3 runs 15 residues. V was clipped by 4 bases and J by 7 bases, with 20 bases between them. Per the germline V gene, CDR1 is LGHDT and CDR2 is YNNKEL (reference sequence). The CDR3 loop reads CASSLPGGRHNEQYF. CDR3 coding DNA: TGTGCCAGCAGCCTGCCGGGGGGCCGGCACAATGAGCAGTACTTC.

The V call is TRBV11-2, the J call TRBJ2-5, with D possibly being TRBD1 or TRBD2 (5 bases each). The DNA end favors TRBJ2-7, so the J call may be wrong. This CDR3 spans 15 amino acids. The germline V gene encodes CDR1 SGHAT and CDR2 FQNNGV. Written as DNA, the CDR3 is TGTGCCAGCAGCTTAGGCCCACGGGACCCCTACGAGCAGTACTTC. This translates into CASSLGPRDPYEQYF.

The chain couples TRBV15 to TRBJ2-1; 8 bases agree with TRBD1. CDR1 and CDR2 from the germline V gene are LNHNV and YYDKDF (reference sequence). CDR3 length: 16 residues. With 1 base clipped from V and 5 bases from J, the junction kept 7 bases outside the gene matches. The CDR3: CATSRVTGTGHNEQFF. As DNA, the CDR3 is TGTGCCACCAGCAGAGTGACCGGGACAGGTCACAATGAGCAGTTCTTC.

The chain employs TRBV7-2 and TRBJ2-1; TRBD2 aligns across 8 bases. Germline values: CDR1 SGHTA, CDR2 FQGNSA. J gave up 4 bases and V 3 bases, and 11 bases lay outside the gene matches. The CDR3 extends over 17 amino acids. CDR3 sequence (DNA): TGTGCCAGCAGCTTGACCCGAGGTCTAGCGGGTTACAATGAGCAGTTCTTC. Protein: CASSLTRGLAGYNEQFF.

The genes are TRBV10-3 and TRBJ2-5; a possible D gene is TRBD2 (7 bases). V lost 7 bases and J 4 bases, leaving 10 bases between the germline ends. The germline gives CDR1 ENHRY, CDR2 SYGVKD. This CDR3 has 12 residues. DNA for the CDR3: TGTGCCATCAAGGGGGGGGGAGAGACCCAGTACTTC. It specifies CAIKGGGETQYF.

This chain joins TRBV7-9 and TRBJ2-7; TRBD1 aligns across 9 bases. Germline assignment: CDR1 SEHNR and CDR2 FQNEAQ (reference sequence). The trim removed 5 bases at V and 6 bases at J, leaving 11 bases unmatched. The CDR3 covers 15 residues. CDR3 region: CASSRTGDGRCEQYF. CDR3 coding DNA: TGTGCCAGCAGCCGGACAGGGGACGGGAGGTGCGAGCAGTACTTC.

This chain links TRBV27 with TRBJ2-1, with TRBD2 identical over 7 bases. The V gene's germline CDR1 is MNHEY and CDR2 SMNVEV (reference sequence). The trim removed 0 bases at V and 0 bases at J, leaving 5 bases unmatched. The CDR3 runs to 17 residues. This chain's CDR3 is CASSLSLPGGSYNEQFF. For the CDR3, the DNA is TGTGCCAGCAGTTTATCCCTCCCGGGGGGCTCCTACAATGAGCAGTTCTTC.

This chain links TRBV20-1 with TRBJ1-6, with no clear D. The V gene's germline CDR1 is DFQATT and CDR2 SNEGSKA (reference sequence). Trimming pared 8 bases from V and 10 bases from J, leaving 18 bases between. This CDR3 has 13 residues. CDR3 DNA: TGCAGTCCAAGTGAGACGGTACCCTCACCCCTCCACTTT. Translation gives CSPSETVPSPLHF.

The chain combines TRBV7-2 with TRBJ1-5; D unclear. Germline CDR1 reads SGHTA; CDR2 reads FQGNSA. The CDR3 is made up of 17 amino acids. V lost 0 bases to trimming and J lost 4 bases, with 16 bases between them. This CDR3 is CASSLATDGGRNQPQHF. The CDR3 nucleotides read TGTGCCAGCAGCTTAGCCACAGACGGCGGGCGGAATCAGCCCCAGCATTTT.

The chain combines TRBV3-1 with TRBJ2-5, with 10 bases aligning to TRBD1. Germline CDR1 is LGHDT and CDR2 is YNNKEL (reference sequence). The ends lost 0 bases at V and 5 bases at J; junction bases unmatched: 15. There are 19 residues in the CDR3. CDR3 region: CASSQDDRDRGLVQETQYF. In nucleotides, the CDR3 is TGTGCCAGCAGCCAAGATGACCGGGACAGGGGACTAGTCCAGGAGACCCAGTACTTC.

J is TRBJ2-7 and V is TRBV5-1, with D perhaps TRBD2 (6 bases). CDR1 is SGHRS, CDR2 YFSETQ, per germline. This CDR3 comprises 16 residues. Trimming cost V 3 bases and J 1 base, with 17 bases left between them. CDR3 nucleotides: TGCGCCAGCAGCTCGAACCCGGGAGTCCAATCCTACGAGCAGTACTTC. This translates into CASSSNPGVQSYEQYF.

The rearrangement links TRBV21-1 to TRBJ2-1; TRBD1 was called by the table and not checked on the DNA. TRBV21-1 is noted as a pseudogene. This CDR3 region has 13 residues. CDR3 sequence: CAGLDREYNEQFF. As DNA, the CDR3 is TGTGCCGGCCTGGACAGGGAGTACAATGAGCAGTTCTTC.

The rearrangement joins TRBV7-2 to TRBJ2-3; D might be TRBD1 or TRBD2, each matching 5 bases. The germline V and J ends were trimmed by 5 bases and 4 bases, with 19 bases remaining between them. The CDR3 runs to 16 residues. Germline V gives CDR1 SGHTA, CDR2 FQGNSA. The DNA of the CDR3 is TGTGCCAGCAGCAAGGGGAGTAGCGAGGTATCAGATACGCAGTATTTT. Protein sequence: CASSKGSSEVSDTQYF.

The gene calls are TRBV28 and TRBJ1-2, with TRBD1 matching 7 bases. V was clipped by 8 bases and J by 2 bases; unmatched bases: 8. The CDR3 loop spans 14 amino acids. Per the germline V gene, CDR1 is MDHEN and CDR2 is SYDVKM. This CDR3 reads CASRKQGRNYGYTF. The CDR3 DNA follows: TGTGCCAGCCGAAAACAGGGGAGAAACTATGGCTACACCTTC.

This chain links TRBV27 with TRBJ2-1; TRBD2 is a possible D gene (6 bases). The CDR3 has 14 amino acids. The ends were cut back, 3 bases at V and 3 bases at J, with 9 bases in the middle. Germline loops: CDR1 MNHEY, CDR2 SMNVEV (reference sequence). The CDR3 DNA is TGTGCCAGCAGTTTGGAGGGGCGCTACAATGAGCAGTTCTTC. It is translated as CASSLEGRYNEQFF.

The CDR3 coding sequence is TGTGCCAGCAGCTTGGCGGGGTTCGAGCAGTACTTC. Protein product: CASSLAGFEQYF. The rearrangement links TRBV5-5 to TRBJ2-7; weak D call: TRBD2 (5 bases). Germline CDR1 SGHKS, CDR2 YYEKEE (reference sequence). The V end lost 0 bases, the J end lost 6 bases, and 7 bases lay between the germline ends. CDR3 length equals 12 residues.

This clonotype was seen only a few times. The CDR3 protein is CASSSRDRYNEQFF. CDR3 DNA sequence: TGTGCCAGCAGCTCCCGGGACAGATACAATGAGCAGTTCTTC. This chain links TRBV11-3 with TRBJ2-1, with 7 bases identical to TRBD1. With V trimmed by 4 bases and J by 4 bases, 4 bases remained unmatched. In germline, CDR1 is SGHNT, CDR2 YENEEA. This CDR3 region has 14 residues.

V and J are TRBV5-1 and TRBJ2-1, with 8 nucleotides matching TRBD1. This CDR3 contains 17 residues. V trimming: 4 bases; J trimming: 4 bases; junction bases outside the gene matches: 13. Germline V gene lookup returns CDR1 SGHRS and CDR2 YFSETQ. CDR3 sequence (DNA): TGCGCCAGCAGCCCGCTACCCGGACAGGGTACATACAATGAGCAGTTCTTC. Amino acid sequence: CASSPLPGQGTYNEQFF.

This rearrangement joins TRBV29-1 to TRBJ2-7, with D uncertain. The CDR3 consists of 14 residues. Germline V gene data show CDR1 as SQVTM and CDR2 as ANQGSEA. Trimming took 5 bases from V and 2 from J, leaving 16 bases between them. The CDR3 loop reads CSVQLGWSTYEQYF. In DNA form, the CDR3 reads TGCAGCGTTCAATTGGGGTGGAGCACCTACGAGCAGTACTTC.